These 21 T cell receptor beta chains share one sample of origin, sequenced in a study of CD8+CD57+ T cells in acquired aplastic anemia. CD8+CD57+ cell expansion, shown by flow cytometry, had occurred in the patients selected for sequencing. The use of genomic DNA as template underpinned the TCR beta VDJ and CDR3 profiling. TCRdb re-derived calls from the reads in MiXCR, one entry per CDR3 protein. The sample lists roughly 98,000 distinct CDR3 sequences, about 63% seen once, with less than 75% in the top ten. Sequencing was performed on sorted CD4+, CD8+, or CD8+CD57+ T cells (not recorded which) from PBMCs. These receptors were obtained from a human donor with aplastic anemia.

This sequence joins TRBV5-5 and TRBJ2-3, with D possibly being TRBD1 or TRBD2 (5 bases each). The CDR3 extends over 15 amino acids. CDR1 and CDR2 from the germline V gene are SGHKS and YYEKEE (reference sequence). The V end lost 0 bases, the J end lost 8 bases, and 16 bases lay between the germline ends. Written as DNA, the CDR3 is TGTGCCAGCAGCTTGGTCCAGGGTGGGGCGGGTACGCAGTATTTT. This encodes CASSLVQGGAGTQYF.

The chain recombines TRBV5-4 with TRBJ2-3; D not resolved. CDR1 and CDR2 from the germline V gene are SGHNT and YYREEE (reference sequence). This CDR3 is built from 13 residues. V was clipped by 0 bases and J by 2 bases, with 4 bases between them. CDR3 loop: CASSLVFTDTQYF. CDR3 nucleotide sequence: TGTGCCAGCAGCTTGGTCTTCACAGATACGCAGTATTTT. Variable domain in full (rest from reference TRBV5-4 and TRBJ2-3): ETGVTQSPTHLIKTRGQQVTLRCSSQSGHNTVSWYQQALGQGPQFIFQYYREEENGRGNFPPRFSGLQFPNYSSELNVNALELDDSALYLCASSLVFTDTQYFGPGTRLTVL.

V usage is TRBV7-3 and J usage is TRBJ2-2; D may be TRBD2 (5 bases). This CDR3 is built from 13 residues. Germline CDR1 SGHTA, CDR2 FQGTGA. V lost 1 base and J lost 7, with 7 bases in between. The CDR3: CASSLKRDGELFF. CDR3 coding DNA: TGTGCCAGCAGCTTAAAACGGGACGGGGAGCTGTTTTTT.

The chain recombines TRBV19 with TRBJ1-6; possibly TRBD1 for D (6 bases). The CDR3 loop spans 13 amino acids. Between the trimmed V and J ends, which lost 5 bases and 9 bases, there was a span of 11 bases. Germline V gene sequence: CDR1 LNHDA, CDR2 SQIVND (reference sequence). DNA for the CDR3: TGTGCCAGTAGTCATAACAGGGCTTCACCCCTCCACTTT. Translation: CASSHNRASPLHF. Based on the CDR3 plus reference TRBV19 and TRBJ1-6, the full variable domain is DGGITQSPKYLFRKEGQNVTLSCEQNLNHDAMYWYRQDPGQGLRLIYYSQIVNDFQKGDIAEGYSVSREKKESFPLTVTSAQKNPTAFYLCASSHNRASPLHFGNGTRLTVT.

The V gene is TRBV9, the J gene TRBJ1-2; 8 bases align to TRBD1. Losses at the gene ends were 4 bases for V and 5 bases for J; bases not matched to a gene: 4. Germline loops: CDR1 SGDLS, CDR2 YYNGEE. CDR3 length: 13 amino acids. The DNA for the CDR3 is TGTGCCAGCAGCACTCGACAGGGGTATGGCTACACCTTC. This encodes CASSTRQGYGYTF.

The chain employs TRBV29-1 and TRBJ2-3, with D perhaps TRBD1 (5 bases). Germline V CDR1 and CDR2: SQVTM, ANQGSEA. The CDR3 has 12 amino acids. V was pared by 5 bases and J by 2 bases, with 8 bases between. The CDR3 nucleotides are TGCAGCGTTTCGACAGACACAGATACGCAGTATTTT. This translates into CSVSTDTDTQYF.

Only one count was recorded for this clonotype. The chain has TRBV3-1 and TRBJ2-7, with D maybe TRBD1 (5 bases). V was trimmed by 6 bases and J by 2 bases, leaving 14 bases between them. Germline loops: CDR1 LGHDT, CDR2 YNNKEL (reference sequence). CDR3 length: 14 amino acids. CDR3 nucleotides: TGTGCCAGCAGACCCATGGACATCCCCTACGAGCAGTACTTC. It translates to CASRPMDIPYEQYF.

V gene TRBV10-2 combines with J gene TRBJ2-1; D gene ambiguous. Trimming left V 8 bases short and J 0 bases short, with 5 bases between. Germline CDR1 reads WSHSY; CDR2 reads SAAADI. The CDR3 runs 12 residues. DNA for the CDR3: TGCGCCAGCTACAGCTCCTACAATGAGCAGTTCTTC. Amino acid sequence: CASYSSYNEQFF.

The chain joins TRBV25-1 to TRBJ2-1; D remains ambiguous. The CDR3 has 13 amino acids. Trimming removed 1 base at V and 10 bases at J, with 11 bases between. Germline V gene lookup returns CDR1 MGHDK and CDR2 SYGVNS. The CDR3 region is CASSEFVALEQFF. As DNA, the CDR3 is TGTGCCAGCAGTGAATTCGTTGCGTTAGAGCAGTTCTTC.

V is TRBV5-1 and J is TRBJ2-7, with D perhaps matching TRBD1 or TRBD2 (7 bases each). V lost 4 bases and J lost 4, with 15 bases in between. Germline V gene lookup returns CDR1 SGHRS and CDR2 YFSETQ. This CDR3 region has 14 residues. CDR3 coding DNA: TGCGCCAGCAGCGGCGGGGGACAGTCATACGAGCAGTACTTC. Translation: CASSGGGQSYEQYF. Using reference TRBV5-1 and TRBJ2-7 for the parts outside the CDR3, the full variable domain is KAGVTQTPRYLIKTRGQQVTLSCSPISGHRSVSWYQQTPGQGLQFLFEYFSETQRNKGNFPGRFSGRQFSNSRSEMNVSTLELGDSALYLCASSGGGQSYEQYFGPGTRLTVT.

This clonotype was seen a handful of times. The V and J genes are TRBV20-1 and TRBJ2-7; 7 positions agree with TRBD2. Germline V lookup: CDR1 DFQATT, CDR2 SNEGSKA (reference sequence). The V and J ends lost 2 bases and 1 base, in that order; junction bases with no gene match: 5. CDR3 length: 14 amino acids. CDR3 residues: CSARIGGGSYEQYF. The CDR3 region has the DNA TGCAGTGCTAGAATCGGCGGGGGTTCCTACGAGCAGTACTTC.

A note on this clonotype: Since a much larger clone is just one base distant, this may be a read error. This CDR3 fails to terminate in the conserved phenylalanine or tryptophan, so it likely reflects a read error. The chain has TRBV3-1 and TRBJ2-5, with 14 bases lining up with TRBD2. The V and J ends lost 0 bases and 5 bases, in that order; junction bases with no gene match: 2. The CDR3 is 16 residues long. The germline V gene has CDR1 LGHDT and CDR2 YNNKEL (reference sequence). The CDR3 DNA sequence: TGTGCCAGCAGCCAAGACCGACTAGCGGGGGGGGAGACCCAGTACCTC. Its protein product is CASSQDRLAGGETQYL.

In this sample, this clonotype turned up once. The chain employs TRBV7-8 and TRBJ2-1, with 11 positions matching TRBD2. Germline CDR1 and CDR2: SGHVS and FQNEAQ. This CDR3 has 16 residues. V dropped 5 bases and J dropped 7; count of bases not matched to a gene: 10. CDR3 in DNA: TGTGCCAGCAGCCATCCCGGGACTAGCGGACCAAATGAGCAGTTCTTC. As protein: CASSHPGTSGPNEQFF.

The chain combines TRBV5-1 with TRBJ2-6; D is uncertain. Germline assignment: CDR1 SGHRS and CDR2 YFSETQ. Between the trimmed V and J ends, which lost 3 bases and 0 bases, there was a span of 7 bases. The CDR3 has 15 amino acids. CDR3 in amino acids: CASSSRLSGANVLTF. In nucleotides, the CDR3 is TGCGCCAGCAGCTCAAGACTCTCTGGGGCCAACGTCCTGACTTTC.

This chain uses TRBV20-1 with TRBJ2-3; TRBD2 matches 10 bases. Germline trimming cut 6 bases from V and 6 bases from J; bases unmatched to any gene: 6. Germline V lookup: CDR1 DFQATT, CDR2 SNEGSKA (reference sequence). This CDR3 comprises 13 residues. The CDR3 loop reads CSALGLAVDTQYF. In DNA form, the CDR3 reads TGCAGTGCCCTAGGACTAGCGGTCGATACGCAGTATTTT.

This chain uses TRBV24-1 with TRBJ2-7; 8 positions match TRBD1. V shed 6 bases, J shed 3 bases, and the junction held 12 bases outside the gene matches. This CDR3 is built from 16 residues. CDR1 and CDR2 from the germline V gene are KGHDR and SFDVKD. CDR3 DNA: TGTGCCACCAGTCCCACAGGGGGACCGAGAGTCTACGAGCAGTACTTC. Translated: CATSPTGGPRVYEQYF.

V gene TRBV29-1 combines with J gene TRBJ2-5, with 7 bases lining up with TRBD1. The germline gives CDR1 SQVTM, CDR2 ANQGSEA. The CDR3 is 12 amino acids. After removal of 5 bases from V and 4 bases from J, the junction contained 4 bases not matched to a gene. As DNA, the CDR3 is TGCAGCGTTTACCGGACAGGAGAGACCCAGTACTTC. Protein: CSVYRTGETQYF.

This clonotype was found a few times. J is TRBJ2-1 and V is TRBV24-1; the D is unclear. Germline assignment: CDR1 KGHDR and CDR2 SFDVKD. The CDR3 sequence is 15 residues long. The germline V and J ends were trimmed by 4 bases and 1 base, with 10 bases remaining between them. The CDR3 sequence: CATSDPVRSYNEQFF. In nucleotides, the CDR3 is TGTGCCACCAGTGACCCCGTTAGGTCCTACAATGAGCAGTTCTTC.

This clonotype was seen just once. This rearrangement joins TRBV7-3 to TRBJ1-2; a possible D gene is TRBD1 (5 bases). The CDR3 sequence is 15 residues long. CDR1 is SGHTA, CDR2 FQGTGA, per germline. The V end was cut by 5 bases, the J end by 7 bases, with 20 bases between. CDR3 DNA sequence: TGTGCCAGCAGCCTAGCGGGTGGGGGGATCGGTGGCTACACCTTC. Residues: CASSLAGGGIGGYTF.

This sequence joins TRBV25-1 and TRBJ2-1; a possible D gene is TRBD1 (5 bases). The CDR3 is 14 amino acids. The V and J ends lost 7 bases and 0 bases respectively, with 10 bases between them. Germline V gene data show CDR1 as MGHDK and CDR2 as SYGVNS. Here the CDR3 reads CASTGALSYNEQFF. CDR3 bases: TGTGCCAGCACTGGGGCTCTCTCCTACAATGAGCAGTTCTTC.

The CDR3 reads CATRGGAPPSGSGGLETQYF. The CDR3 nucleotides read TGTGCCACTCGTGGTGGGGCACCACCTAGCGGGAGCGGCGGTTTGGAGACCCAGTACTTC. V usage is TRBV19 and J usage is TRBJ2-5; 10 bases agree with TRBD2. Germline assignment: CDR1 LNHDA and CDR2 SQIVND (reference sequence). The CDR3 totals 20 residues. With V trimmed by 10 bases and J by 5 bases, 28 bases remained unmatched. Full variable domain (outside the CDR3, taken from reference TRBV19 and TRBJ2-5): DGGITQSPKYLFRKEGQNVTLSCEQNLNHDAMYWYRQDPGQGLRLIYYSQIVNDFQKGDIAEGYSVSREKKESFPLTVTSAQKNPTAFYLCATRGGAPPSGSGGLETQYFGPGTRLLVL.